This T cell receptor (beta chain) was sequenced in a study of T-cell memory formation after mild COVID-19. Study conclusions and caveats: Mainly in CM and EM were contracting CD4+ clones; CD8+ were in EMRA.

TCRdb called the 5' RACE reads again in MiXCR, with one record for every CDR3 protein. The sample holds 550,000 to 600,000 distinct CDR3 sequences, approximately 21% seen once. A word on this clonotype: Its antigen is currently unknown.

The source is an adult woman who had mild COVID-19 (a few samples of this study predate the infection). Cell type and time point are not known. The sample comprised PBMCs or a T cell subset sorted from them (not recorded which).

This CDR3 reads CASSGTGGTYGYTF. The CDR3 DNA follows: TGCGCCAGCAGCGGGACAGGGGGTACCTATGGCTACACCTTC. This chain uses TRBV5-1 with TRBJ1-2; 11 bases align to TRBD1. There are 14 residues in the CDR3. The V segment lost 4 bases and the J segment 4 bases; nucleotides outside the gene matches: 3. Germline-derived CDR1 and CDR2 are SGHRS and YFSETQ.